These 12 T cell receptor beta chains originate from one sample sequenced in a study of shared clonotypes between healthy human individuals. The assay was immunoSEQ multiplex PCR, and TCRdb's table has in-frame clones only and misses some. Here the sample spans over 700,000 clones, 72% being singletons. Sequencing input: memory CD4+ T cells sorted from blood. Indicated subset: CD45RA-negative fraction. These receptors came from a woman aged 30 to 39 in good health.

This clone turned up a few times. The rearrangement uses TRBV11-2 and TRBJ2-1, with 8 positions matching TRBD2. The germline V gene encodes CDR1 SGHAT and CDR2 FQNNGV. The CDR3 spans 16 residues. Trimming took 9 bases from V and 7 from J; bases not matched to a gene: 17. CDR3 loop: CASRSAGEVLGNEQFF. The CDR3 DNA is TGTGCCAGTCGATCAGCGGGAGAAGTCCTGGGGAATGAGCAGTTCTTC.

This clone was detected only once. The gene calls are TRBV10-1 and TRBJ2-3; 7 bases line up with TRBD1. Germline-derived CDR1 and CDR2 are WNHNN and SYGVQD (reference sequence). V trimming: 5 bases; J trimming: 1 base; junction bases outside the gene matches: 6. The CDR3 sequence is 15 residues long. Here the CDR3 DNA reads TGCGCCAGCAGTACCGACAGGGCGGGCACAGATACGCAGTATTTT. Its translation: CASSTDRAGTDTQYF.

This clone was seen only once. The CDR3 reads CASRNRSSAKGTQYF. The CDR3 bases are TGCGCCAGCAGAAACCGTTCCTCCGCCAAAGGGACCCAGTACTTC. V gene TRBV5-1 combines with J gene TRBJ2-5, with no clear D. This CDR3 has 15 amino acids. Trimming took off 5 bases at V and 7 bases at J, with 21 bases between the two ends. CDR1 and CDR2 (germline): SGHRS, YFSETQ.

This chain uses TRBV28 with TRBJ1-5; 7 nucleotides align to TRBD1. Germline V gives CDR1 MDHEN, CDR2 SYDVKM. The CDR3 is 15 amino acids. J lost 6 bases, V lost 5 bases, and 10 bases had no gene match. For the CDR3, the DNA is TGTGCCAGCAGTCAAATACAGGGGAACCCTCAGCCCCAGCATTTT. Its protein product is CASSQIQGNPQPQHF.

V is TRBV18 and J is TRBJ2-7; D uncertain. CDR1 KGHSH and CDR2 LQKENI come from the germline V gene. This CDR3 comprises 15 residues. V lost 1 base, J lost 6 bases, and 16 bases lay in between. CDR3 bases: TGTGCCAGCTCACCACGCCGCGACTCCTCTCCCGAGCAGTACTTC. It specifies CASSPRRDSSPEQYF.

The chain joins TRBV18 to TRBJ2-4; D unresolved. Trimming took off 1 base at V and 0 bases at J, with 7 bases between the two ends. The CDR3 runs 15 residues. Germline CDR1 is KGHSH and CDR2 is LQKENI. CDR3 DNA sequence: TGTGCCAGCTCACCACAAGACATAGCCAAAAACATTCAGTACTTC. Protein product: CASSPQDIAKNIQYF.

The chain links TRBV5-1 to TRBJ2-1; 8 bases fit TRBD2. The CDR3 runs to 17 residues. Per germline, CDR1 SGHRS and CDR2 YFSETQ. Germline trimming cut 2 bases from V and 1 base from J; bases unmatched to any gene: 8. The CDR3 is CASSFQAGVRSYNEQFF. Written as DNA, the CDR3 is TGCGCCAGCAGCTTCCAAGCGGGAGTGCGATCCTACAATGAGCAGTTCTTC.

The rearrangement links TRBV28 to TRBJ2-4; the D is unclear. This CDR3 region has 16 residues. Trimming shortened V by 3 bases and J by 0 bases, and 12 bases separated the two germline ends. CDR1 and CDR2 (germline): MDHEN, SYDVKM. The CDR3 nucleotides read TGTGCCAGCAGTTTGGGCAGAAGCCTAGCCAAAAACATTCAGTACTTC. Its protein product is CASSLGRSLAKNIQYF.

This clone showed up just once. The chain couples TRBV5-5 to TRBJ2-1; 14 positions match TRBD2. Per germline, CDR1 SGHKS and CDR2 YYEKEE (reference sequence). CDR3 length equals 19 residues. J was trimmed by 7 bases and V by 0 bases; bases with no gene match: 12. The CDR3 sequence is CASSLVGLAGVRRGNEQFF. CDR3 in DNA: TGTGCCAGCAGCTTGGTGGGACTAGCGGGAGTAAGGAGGGGAAATGAGCAGTTCTTC. The full variable domain, completed using reference TRBV5-5 and TRBJ2-1, is DAGVTQSPTHLIKTRGQQVTLRCSPISGHKSVSWYQQVLGQGPQFIFQYYEKEERGRGNFPDRFSARQFPNYSSELNVNALLLGDSALYLCASSLVGLAGVRRGNEQFFGPGTRLTVL.

The chain recombines TRBV5-8 with TRBJ1-1; no firm D call. The CDR3 runs 13 residues. The V end lost 1 base, the J end lost 3 bases, and 7 bases lay between the germline ends. Germline CDR1 is SGHTS and CDR2 is YDEGEE. The CDR3 here is CASSLKRDTEAFF. The CDR3 DNA reads as TGTGCCAGCAGCTTGAAGCGGGACACTGAAGCTTTCTTT.

This sequence joins TRBV29-1 and TRBJ1-1; D ambiguous. The V end lost 6 bases, the J end lost 0 bases, and 8 bases lay between the germline ends. CDR1 and CDR2 (germline): SQVTM, ANQGSEA. The CDR3 loop spans 12 amino acids. In DNA, the CDR3 is TGCAGCGTCGGACGGCTGAACACTGAAGCTTTCTTT. Residues: CSVGRLNTEAFF.

The chain is built from TRBV18 and TRBJ2-5; the match to TRBD2 covers 11 bases. Trimming cost V 5 bases and J 14 bases; bases outside gene matches: 7. Germline CDR1 KGHSH, CDR2 LQKENI. There are 12 residues in the CDR3. The CDR3 reads CASSERGLAVYF. The CDR3 DNA reads as TGTGCCAGCTCAGAAAGGGGACTAGCGGTATACTTC.